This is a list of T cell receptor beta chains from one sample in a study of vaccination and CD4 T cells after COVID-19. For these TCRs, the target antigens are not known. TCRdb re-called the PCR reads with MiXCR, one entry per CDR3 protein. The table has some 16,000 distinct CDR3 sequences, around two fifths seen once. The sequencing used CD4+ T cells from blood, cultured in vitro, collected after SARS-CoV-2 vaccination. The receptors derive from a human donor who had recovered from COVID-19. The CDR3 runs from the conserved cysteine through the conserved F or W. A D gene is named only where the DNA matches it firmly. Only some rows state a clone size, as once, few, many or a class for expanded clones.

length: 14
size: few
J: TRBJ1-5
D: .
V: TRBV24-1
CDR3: CATSPGFDNQPQHF
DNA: TGTGCCACCAGTCCGGGGTTTGACAATCAGCCCCAGCATTTT

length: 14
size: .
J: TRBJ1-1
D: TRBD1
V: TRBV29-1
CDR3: CSVDRQGAGTEAFF
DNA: TGCAGCGTTGACCGACAGGGGGCAGGAACTGAAGCTTTCTTT

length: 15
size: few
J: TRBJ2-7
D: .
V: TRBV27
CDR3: CASSLLGSSYYEQYF
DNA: TGTGCCAGCAGTTTATTGGGTTCTTCTTACTACGAGCAGTACTTC

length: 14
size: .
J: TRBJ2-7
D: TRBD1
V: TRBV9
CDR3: CASSVGQGFGEQYF
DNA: TGTGCCAGCAGCGTGGGACAGGGTTTCGGCGAGCAGTACTTC

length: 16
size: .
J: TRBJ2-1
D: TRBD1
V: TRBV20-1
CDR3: CSASGQGRYWYNEQFF
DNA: TGCAGTGCTAGCGGACAGGGTCGGTATTGGTACAATGAGCAGTTCTTC

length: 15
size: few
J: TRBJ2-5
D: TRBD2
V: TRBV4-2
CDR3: CASSQEGTNQETQYF
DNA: TGTGCCAGCAGCCAAGAAGGGACTAACCAAGAGACCCAGTACTTC

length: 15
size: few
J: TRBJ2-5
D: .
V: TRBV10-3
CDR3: CAISAGETSAETQYF
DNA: TGTGCCATCAGTGCTGGGGAGACCTCGGCAGAGACCCAGTACTTC

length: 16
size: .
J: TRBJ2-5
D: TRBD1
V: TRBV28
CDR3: CASGGQGARVGETQYF
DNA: TGTGCCAGCGGTGGACAGGGGGCTAGGGTCGGAGAGACCCAGTACTTC

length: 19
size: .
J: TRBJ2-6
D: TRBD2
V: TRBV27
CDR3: CASSFRTSGRGVGANVLTF
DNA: TGTGCCAGCAGTTTTCGGACTAGCGGGAGGGGGGTTGGGGCCAACGTCCTGACTTTC

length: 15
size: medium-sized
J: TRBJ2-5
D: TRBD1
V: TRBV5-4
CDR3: CASSLESGGMKTQYF
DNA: TGTGCCAGCAGCTTGGAGTCAGGGGGCATGAAGACCCAGTACTTC

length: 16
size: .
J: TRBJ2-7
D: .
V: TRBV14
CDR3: CASSQNFWRQSHEQYF
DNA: TGTGCCAGCAGCCAAAATTTCTGGAGACAATCCCACGAGCAGTACTTC

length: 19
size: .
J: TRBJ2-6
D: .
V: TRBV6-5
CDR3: CASSYSPGLGQSGANVLTF
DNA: TGTGCCAGCAGTTACTCCCCTGGGCTGGGGCAGTCTGGGGCCAACGTCCTGACTTTC

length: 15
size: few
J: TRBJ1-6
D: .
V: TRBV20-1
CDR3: CSAPDGNSYNSPLHF
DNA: TGCAGTGCGCCAGACGGCAATTCCTATAATTCACCCCTCCACTTT

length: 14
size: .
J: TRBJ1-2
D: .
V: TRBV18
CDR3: CASSPGQDGYGYTF
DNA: TGTGCCAGCTCACCAGGCCAGGATGGGTATGGCTACACCTTC

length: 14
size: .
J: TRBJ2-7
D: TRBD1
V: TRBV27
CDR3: CASSTGTGRYEQYF
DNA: TGTGCCAGCAGTACGGGGACAGGGAGGTACGAGCAGTACTTC

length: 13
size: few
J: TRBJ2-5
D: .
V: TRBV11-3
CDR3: CASSPRGKETQYF
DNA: TGTGCCAGCAGCCCACGGGGAAAAGAGACCCAGTACTTC

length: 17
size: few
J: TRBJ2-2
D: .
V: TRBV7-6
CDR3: CASSLVGTDANTGELFF
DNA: TGTGCCAGCAGCTTAGTGGGTACAGACGCGAACACCGGGGAGCTGTTTTTT

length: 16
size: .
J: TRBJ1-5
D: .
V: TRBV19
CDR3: CASSTQPRASNQPQHF
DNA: TGTGCCAGTAGTACCCAGCCCCGAGCCAGCAATCAGCCCCAGCATTTT

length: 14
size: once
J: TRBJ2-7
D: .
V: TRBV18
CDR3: CASSPGTQSVEQYF
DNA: TGTGCCAGCTCACCAGGGACGCAGTCGGTCGAGCAGTACTTC

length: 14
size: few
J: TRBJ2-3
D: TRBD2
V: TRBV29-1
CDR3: CSARTSGSTDTQYF
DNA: TGCAGCGCCCGGACTAGCGGAAGCACAGATACGCAGTATTTT

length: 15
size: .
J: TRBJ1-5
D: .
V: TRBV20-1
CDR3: CSASESGAGSQPQHF
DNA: TGCAGTGCTAGTGAAAGTGGGGCGGGGAGTCAGCCCCAGCATTTT

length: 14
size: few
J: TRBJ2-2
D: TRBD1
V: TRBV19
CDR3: CASRGTGVAGELFF
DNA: TGTGCCAGTAGGGGGACAGGGGTAGCCGGGGAGCTGTTTTTT

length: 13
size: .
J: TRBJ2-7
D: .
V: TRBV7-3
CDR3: CASSPSTYGEQYF
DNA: TGTGCCAGCAGCCCGTCCACCTATGGCGAGCAGTACTTC

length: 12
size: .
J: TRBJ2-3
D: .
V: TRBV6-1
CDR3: CASSAFADTQYF
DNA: TGTGCCAGCAGTGCGTTTGCAGATACGCAGTATTTT

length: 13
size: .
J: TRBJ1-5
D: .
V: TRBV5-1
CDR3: CASSLGLNQPQHF
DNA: TGCGCCAGCAGCTTGGGTCTCAATCAGCCCCAGCATTTT

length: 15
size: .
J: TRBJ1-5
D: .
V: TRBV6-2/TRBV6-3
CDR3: CASSLRVESNQPQHF
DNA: TGTGCCAGCAGCCTGAGGGTTGAAAGCAATCAGCCCCAGCATTTT

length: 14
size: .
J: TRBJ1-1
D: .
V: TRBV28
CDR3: CASSLIDLNTEAFF
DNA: TGTGCCAGCAGTTTAATAGACCTAAACACTGAAGCTTTCTTT

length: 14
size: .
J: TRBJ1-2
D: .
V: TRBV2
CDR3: CASSEVAGYYGYTF
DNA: TGTGCCAGCAGTGAAGTAGCAGGGTACTATGGCTACACCTTC

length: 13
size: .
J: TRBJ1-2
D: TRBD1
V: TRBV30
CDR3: CAWRAGGNYGYTF
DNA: TGTGCCTGGAGGGCAGGGGGTAACTATGGCTACACCTTC

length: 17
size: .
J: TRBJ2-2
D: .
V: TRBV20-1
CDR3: CSARALLVPSNTGELFF
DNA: TGCAGTGCTAGGGCGCTTCTAGTCCCCTCCAACACCGGGGAGCTGTTTTTT

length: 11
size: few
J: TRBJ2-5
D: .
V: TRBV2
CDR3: CASSGGETQYF
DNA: TGTGCCAGCAGTGGCGGGGAGACCCAGTACTTC

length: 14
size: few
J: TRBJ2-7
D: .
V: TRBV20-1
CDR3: CSATPQGQYNEQYF
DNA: TGCAGTGCTACGCCCCAGGGGCAATATAACGAGCAGTACTTC

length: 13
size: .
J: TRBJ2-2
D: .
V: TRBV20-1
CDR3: CSARDRAAGELFF
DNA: TGCAGTGCTAGAGATCGTGCGGCCGGGGAGCTGTTTTTT

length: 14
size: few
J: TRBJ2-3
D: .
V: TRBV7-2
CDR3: CASSPEPGADTQYF
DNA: TGTGCCAGCAGCCCCGAACCCGGGGCAGATACGCAGTATTTT

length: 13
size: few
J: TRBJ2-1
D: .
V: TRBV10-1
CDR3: CASSAGQFDEQFF
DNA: TGCGCCAGCAGCGCTGGACAGTTCGATGAGCAGTTCTTC

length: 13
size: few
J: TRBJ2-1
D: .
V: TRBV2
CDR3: CASSLAMDNEQFF
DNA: TGTGCCAGCAGTCTAGCGATGGATAATGAGCAGTTCTTC

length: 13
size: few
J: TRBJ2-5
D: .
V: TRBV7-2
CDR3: CASGARDQETQYF
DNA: TGTGCCAGCGGTGCCAGAGATCAAGAGACCCAGTACTTC

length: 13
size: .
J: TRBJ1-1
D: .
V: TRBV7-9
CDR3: CASSINRNTEAFF
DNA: TGTGCCAGCAGTATTAACAGGAACACTGAAGCTTTCTTT

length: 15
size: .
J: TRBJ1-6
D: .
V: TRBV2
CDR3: CASSEIQGINSPLHF
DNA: TGTGCCAGCAGTGAGATCCAGGGAATCAATTCACCCCTCCACTTT

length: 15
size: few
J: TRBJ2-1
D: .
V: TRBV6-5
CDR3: CASSYYPGMGNEQFF
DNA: TGTGCCAGCAGTTACTACCCGGGGATGGGCAATGAGCAGTTCTTC

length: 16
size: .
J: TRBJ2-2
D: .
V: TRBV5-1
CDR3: CASSRVQGHDTGELFF
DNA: TGCGCCAGCAGCAGAGTCCAGGGGCATGACACCGGGGAGCTGTTTTTT

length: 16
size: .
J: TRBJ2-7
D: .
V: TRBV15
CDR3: CATSRRQGAPGDEQYF
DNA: TGTGCCACCAGCAGAAGGCAGGGAGCCCCCGGAGACGAGCAGTACTTC

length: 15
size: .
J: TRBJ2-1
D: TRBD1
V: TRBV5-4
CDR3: CASSHGTGDYNEQFF
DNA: TGCGCCAGCAGCCACGGGACAGGGGACTACAATGAGCAGTTCTTC

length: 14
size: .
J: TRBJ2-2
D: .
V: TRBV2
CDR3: CASREGTNTGELFF
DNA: TGTGCCAGCAGAGAAGGGACTAACACCGGGGAGCTGTTTTTT

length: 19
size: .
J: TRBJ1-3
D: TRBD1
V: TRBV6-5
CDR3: CASSYFIRTRTGYGNTIYF
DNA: TGTGCCAGCAGTTACTTCATCCGCACAAGGACAGGGTACGGAAACACCATATATTTT

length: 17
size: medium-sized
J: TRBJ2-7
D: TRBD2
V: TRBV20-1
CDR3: CSARRGRTSGRYNEQYF
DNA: TGCAGTGCTAGAAGGGGGCGGACTAGCGGGAGATATAACGAGCAGTACTTC

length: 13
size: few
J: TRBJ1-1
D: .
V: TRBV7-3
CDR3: CASSRQENTEAFF
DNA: TGTGCCAGCAGCCGACAGGAGAACACTGAAGCTTTCTTT

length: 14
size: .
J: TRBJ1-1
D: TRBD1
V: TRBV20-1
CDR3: CSASLYDRVTEAFF
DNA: TGCAGTGCTAGCTTGTATGACAGGGTTACTGAAGCTTTCTTT

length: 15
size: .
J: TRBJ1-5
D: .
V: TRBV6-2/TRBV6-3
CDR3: CASTPLGTSNQPQHF
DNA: TGTGCCAGCACCCCCCTTGGGACGAGCAATCAGCCCCAGCATTTT

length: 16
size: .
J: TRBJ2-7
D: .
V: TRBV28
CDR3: CASSKGPPRSFYEQYF
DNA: TGTGCCAGCAGTAAGGGGCCCCCTCGATCCTTCTACGAGCAGTACTTC

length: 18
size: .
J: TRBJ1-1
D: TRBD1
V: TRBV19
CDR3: CASTDGIRGTGENTEAFF
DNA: TGTGCCAGTACCGATGGAATACGCGGGACAGGGGAGAACACTGAAGCTTTCTTT

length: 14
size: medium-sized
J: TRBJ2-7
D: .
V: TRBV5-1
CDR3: CASRGLGAVHEQYF
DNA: TGCGCCAGCAGGGGATTAGGGGCGGTCCACGAGCAGTACTTC

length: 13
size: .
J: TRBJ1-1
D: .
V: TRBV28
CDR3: CASSLSSTPGAFF
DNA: TGTGCCAGCAGTTTAAGTTCCACCCCGGGGGCTTTCTTT

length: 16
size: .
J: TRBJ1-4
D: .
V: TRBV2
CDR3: CASSEWTAATNEKLFF
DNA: TGTGCCAGCAGTGAATGGACAGCAGCAACTAATGAAAAACTGTTTTTT